This T cell receptor beta chain was sequenced in a study of shared clonotypes between healthy human individuals. This CDR3 spans 13 amino acids. CDR1 is MNHNS, CDR2 SASEGT, per germline. V dropped 8 bases and J dropped 2 bases, with 13 bases sitting between them. Clones were read by immunoSEQ multiplex PCR, and TCRdb kept only the in-frame ones, dropping some. The table includes some 2.3 million clones, more than 80% detected once. The clonotype originates from a man younger than 35 in good health. Some clones in this sample may be carry-over from other donors' samples. V gene TRBV6-1 combines with J gene TRBJ2-7; tentative D call: TRBD1 (6 bases). Sequences were obtained from naive CD4+ T cells from PBMCs. Indicated subset: CD45RA+ positively selected. CDR3: CASLRTETYEQYF. The CDR3 nucleotides are TGTGCCAGCCTAAGGACAGAGACCTACGAGCAGTACTTC.